This paragraph covers one T cell receptor (beta chain) sequence. The assay was immunoSEQ multiplex PCR, and TCRdb's table has in-frame clones only and misses some. The table lists about 32,000 clones, 88% of them singletons. This specimen belongs to a study of PD-1 and CTLA-4 blockade in melanoma. Per the germline V gene, CDR1 is SGHAT and CDR2 is FQNNGV. V was clipped by 7 bases and J by 10 bases, with 19 bases between them. The CDR3 spans 13 residues. The V and J genes are TRBV11-2 and TRBJ1-1; D is ambiguous. The receptor comes from a human donor with melanoma. The sequences come from CD8+ T cells from peripheral blood, collected from a patient given anti-PD-1 treatment. Written as DNA, the CDR3 is TGTGCCAGCACCTTGGGAGGAGGAAGTGGAGCTTTCTTT. Protein sequence: CASTLGGGSGAFF.